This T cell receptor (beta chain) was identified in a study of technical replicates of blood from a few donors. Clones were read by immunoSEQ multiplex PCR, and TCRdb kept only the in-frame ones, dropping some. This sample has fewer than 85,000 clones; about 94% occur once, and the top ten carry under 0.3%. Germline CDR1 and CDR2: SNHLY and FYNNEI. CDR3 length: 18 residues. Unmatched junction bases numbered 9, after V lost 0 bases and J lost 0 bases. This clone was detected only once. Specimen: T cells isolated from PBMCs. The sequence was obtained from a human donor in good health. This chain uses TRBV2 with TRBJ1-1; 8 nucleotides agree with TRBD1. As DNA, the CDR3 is TGTGCCAGCAGTGAAGCGCTTTTGACAGGGGCCCTGAACACTGAAGCTTTCTTT. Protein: CASSEALLTGALNTEAFF. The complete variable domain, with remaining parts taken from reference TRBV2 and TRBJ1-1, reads EPEVTQTPSHQVTQMGQEVILRCVPISNHLYFYWYRQILGQKVEFLVSFYNNEISEKSEIFDDQFSVERPDGSNFTLKIRSTKLEDSAMYFCASSEALLTGALNTEAFFGQGTRLTVV.